This T cell receptor beta chain was captured by sequencing in a study of lymphopenia after photon versus proton radiotherapy. The study, taken as a whole, reports: Relative stability marked proton patients; photon patients lost diversity and naive cells. In patients who died, overall survival fell as post-nadir TCR diversity dropped more. Only patients who died were analyzed for survival; proton advantage is unproven.

The germline gives CDR1 MNHEY, CDR2 SMNVEV (reference sequence). V was cut by 3 bases and J by 5 bases, with 13 bases left in between. The CDR3 contains 14 residues. The table came from immunoSEQ multiplex PCR; TCRdb's copy has only in-frame clones and leaves some out. The repertoire holds 29,000 or so clones, with over 80% as singletons. On this clone: No antigen is known for it.

Sequencing was performed on peripheral blood, taken from a patient treated with proton-based radiotherapy. This TCR was sampled from a woman aged 55-69 years with cholangiocarcinoma. Some clones in this sample may be carry-over from other donors' samples. The chain joins TRBV27 to TRBJ2-5; the D is unclear. Written as DNA, the CDR3 is TGTGCCAGCAGTTTTTCGGCGTGGTCGGAGACCCAGTACTTC. Residues: CASSFSAWSETQYF.